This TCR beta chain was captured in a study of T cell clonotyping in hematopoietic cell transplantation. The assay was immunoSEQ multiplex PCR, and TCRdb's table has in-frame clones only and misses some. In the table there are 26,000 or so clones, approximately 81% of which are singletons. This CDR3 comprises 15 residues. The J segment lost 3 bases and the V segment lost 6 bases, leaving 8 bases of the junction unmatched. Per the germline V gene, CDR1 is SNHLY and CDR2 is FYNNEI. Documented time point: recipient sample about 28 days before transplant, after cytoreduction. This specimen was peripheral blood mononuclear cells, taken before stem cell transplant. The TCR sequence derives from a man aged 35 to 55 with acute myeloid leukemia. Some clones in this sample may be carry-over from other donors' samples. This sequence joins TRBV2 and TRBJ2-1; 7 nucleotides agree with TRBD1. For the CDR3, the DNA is TGTGCCAGCAGCGTAACGGGACAGAGCTACAATGAGCAGTTCTTC. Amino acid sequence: CASSVTGQSYNEQFF.